This T cell receptor beta chain was profiled in a study of T cell responses to AZD1222 COVID-19 vaccine. Clones were sequenced by immunoSEQ multiplex PCR, and TCRdb holds only the in-frame ones, with some missing. The sample holds approximately 150,000 clones, less than 95% seen once. As regards this clone: The antigen remains undetermined.

Trimming took off 8 bases at V and 5 bases at J, with 10 bases between the two ends. This CDR3 comprises 12 residues. Germline lookup yields CDR1 MDHEN and CDR2 SYDVKM. Findings and caveats of the study: The study identified only six AZD1222 recipients as seropositive at baseline. The span of vaccine-associated CD4 TCRs extended across spike, with dominance at 160-218 and 743-854. Clonal diversity was possibly underestimated, and white British individuals and females predominated among donors. The peak T cell response came first, and repertoires were sampled only after it.

The TCR comes from an adult who received the AZD1222 COVID-19 vaccine. The sequencing used peripheral blood, collected 28 days after the second AZD1222 dose. This chain connects TRBV28 to TRBJ1-5; D may be TRBD1 (5 bases). This CDR3 reads CASVTGDQPQHF. The DNA of the CDR3 is TGTGCCAGCGTAACAGGCGATCAGCCCCAGCATTTT.